Listed below are T cell receptor beta chains from one sample, sequenced in a study of blood T cell repertoires in COVID-19. The assay was immunoSEQ multiplex PCR, and TCRdb's table has in-frame clones only and misses some. This sample has a few hundred thousand clones, with around nine tenths found just once. Sequenced material: PBMCs or T cells enriched from blood (not recorded which). The receptor source for this set is a woman aged 40 to 50 who had recovered from COVID-19. Both conserved end residues are part of each CDR3. Fields, in order: CDR3 protein, CDR3 DNA, D gene, clone size, J gene, V gene. D genes are given only for firm matches. Not every row has a clone size; where given, it reads once, few, many or a size class.

CASSQAGVSGRGYTF | TGTGCCAGCAGCCAAGCAGGGGTCTCCGGGAGGGGCTACACCTTC | NA | NA | TRBJ1-2 | TRBV14
CASSLGLYGTGELFF | TGTGCCAGCAGCTTAGGTCTATACGGGACCGGGGAGCTGTTTTTT | NA | NA | TRBJ2-2 | TRBV7-8
CASSQTAGSNEQFF | TGTGCCAGCAGCCAGACAGCGGGAAGCAATGAGCAGTTCTTC | TRBD2 | once | TRBJ2-1 | TRBV16
CASSLSGANTEAFF | TGTGCCAGCAGTTTATCGGGCGCTAATACTGAAGCTTTCTTT | NA | NA | TRBJ1-1 | TRBV27
CASSQEATSGTNNEQFF | TGTGCCAGCAGCCAAGAGGCGACTAGCGGGACCAACAATGAGCAGTTCTTC | TRBD2 | NA | TRBJ2-1 | TRBV4-2
CASSLPYGYTF | TGTGCCAGCAGTTTACCGTATGGCTACACCTTC | NA | NA | TRBJ1-2 | TRBV12-3/TRBV12-4
CASSLGGPDEKLFF | TGCGCCAGCAGCTTGGGGGGGCCGGATGAAAAACTGTTTTTT | NA | NA | TRBJ1-4 | TRBV5-1
CASSKLAENSGANVLTF | TGTGCCAGCAGCAAACTAGCGGAAAACTCTGGGGCCAACGTCCTGACTTTC | TRBD2 | NA | TRBJ2-6 | TRBV11-2
CAWSTGPNTEAFF | TGTGCCTGGAGTACAGGGCCGAACACTGAAGCTTTCTTT | NA | NA | TRBJ1-1 | TRBV30
CASSQEGGLNYGYTF | TGTGCCAGCAGCCAAGAGGGTGGACTCAACTATGGCTACACCTTC | NA | NA | TRBJ1-2 | TRBV3-1/TRBV3-2
CASSGQLSEKLFF | TGTGCCAGCAGTGGACAGCTGAGTGAAAAACTGTTTTTT | NA | NA | TRBJ1-4 | TRBV28
CASSRGGSTYNEQFF | TGTGCCAGCAGCCGGGGGGGTTCGACCTACAATGAGCAGTTCTTC | TRBD2 | few | TRBJ2-1 | TRBV9